This T cell receptor (beta chain) was found in a study of regulatory T cells in long-lasting Graves disease. Ten or more counts support this clonotype. This CDR3 is built from 16 residues. Unmatched junction bases numbered 8, after V lost 4 bases and J lost 3 bases. The germline V gene encodes CDR1 MNHEY and CDR2 SMNVEV (reference sequence). Time point of the sample: newly diagnosed GD, antithyroid drugs for less than 3 months. The authors made the TCR library using RNA they extracted from PBMCs. With iRepertoire HTBI primers and Arm-PCR of CDR3 regions, TCR beta libraries were built. TCRdb reprocessed the multiplex PCR reads with MiXCR, giving one entry per CDR3 protein. This table holds around 360,000 distinct CDR3 sequences, about 16% found once. The sample was also linked to a second study, of T cells in Graves' hyperthyroidism and ophthalmopathy.

This specimen consisted of peripheral blood mononuclear cells (PBMCs), obtained at new diagnosis, from a patient treated with antithyroid drugs. The clonotype was recovered from a woman aged 18-35 years with Graves disease. The rearrangement uses TRBV27 and TRBJ2-1, with 8 bases matching TRBD1. The CDR3 reads CASSSPGTGYYNEQFF. The CDR3 bases are TGTGCCAGCAGTTCTCCCGGGACAGGCTACTACAATGAGCAGTTCTTC.